This is a list of T cell receptor beta chains from one sample in a study of blood T cells in healthy people across ages. A single record per CDR3 protein comes from TCRdb applying MiXCR to the 5' RACE reads. The sample has about 1.8 million distinct CDR3 sequences, around half seen once. The specimen was blood. The receptors originated from a woman aged 35 to 49 in good health. Each CDR3 is given with its conserved first and last residue. A D gene is named only where the DNA matches it firmly. Clone sizes are given selectively: once, few, many, or a class where the clone is expanded.

>TRBJ1-2|.|TRBV2|.
CASSEANGGPLGIYGYTF
TGTGCCAGCAGTGAAGCGAACGGGGGCCCCCTAGGGATCTATGGCTACACCTTC
>TRBJ2-3|TRBD2|TRBV7-2|few
CASSVRLAGRTDTQYF
TGTGCCAGCAGCGTGCGACTAGCGGGGCGCACAGATACGCAGTATTTT
>TRBJ2-3|TRBD2|TRBV6-6|.
CASRASGGKTDTQYF
TGTGCCAGCAGGGCTAGCGGGGGGAAAACAGATACGCAGTATTTT
>TRBJ2-7|.|TRBV20-1|few
CSAFDPSSYEQYF
TGCAGTGCTTTCGACCCGAGCTCCTACGAGCAGTACTTC
>TRBJ2-5|TRBD1|TRBV11-1|.
CASSSGQRVQETQYF
TGTGCCAGCAGCTCGGGACAGAGGGTCCAAGAGACCCAGTACTTC
>TRBJ2-3|.|TRBV9|.
CASSVAPLMGTDTQYF
TGTGCCAGCAGCGTAGCTCCGCTAATGGGCACAGATACGCAGTATTTT
>TRBJ1-2|.|TRBV10-3|few
CAISDSDRGYTF
TGTGCCATCAGTGACAGTGACCGCGGCTACACCTTC
>TRBJ1-2|.|TRBV4-3|.
CASSQDREGEYGYTF
TGCGCCAGCAGCCAAGATCGGGAAGGGGAATATGGCTACACCTTC
>TRBJ2-4|TRBD2|TRBV5-1|.
CASSSNSGKYIQYF
TGCGCCAGCAGCTCAAATAGCGGGAAATACATTCAGTACTTC
>TRBJ2-4|TRBD2|TRBV3-1|.
CASSPSSGLAKNIQYF
TGTGCCAGCAGCCCCTCTAGCGGGTTAGCCAAAAACATTCAGTACTTC
>TRBJ1-6|.|TRBV4-2|.
CASSLTQGLSQNSPLHF
TGTGCCAGCAGCCTGACCCAGGGGTTGAGTCAGAATTCACCCCTCCACTTT
>TRBJ2-1|TRBD1|TRBV27|once
CASSHPGQGYNEQFF
TGTGCCAGCAGTCACCCGGGACAGGGTTACAATGAGCAGTTCTTC
>TRBJ2-7|.|TRBV4-3|few
CASSQDSAPGYEQYF
TGCGCCAGCAGCCAAGATTCAGCCCCGGGCTACGAGCAGTACTTC
>TRBJ2-6|.|TRBV6-5|once
CASSYGTPRSGANVLTF
TGTGCCAGCAGTTACGGGACGCCGCGCTCTGGGGCCAACGTCCTGACTTTC
>TRBJ2-7|TRBD2|TRBV9|.
CASSLRTSGGPYEQYF
TGTGCCAGCAGCCTCCGGACTAGCGGGGGGCCCTACGAGCAGTACTTC
>TRBJ1-6|TRBD1|TRBV12-3/TRBV12-4|.
CASSRARDRASNHSPLHF
TGTGCCAGCAGTAGGGCCCGGGACAGGGCAAGTAACCATTCACCCCTCCACTTT
>TRBJ2-3|.|TRBV2|few
CACDSRQDTQYF
TGCGCCTGCGATAGCCGGCAGGATACGCAGTATTTT
>TRBJ1-2|.|TRBV11-2|.
CASSSSGDKYGYTF
TGTGCCAGCAGCAGTTCAGGCGACAAGTATGGCTACACCTTC
>TRBJ2-5|TRBD2|TRBV12-3/TRBV12-4|.
CASSLSRGVFQETQYF
TGTGCCAGCAGTTTGAGTCGGGGGGTTTTCCAAGAGACCCAGTACTTC
>TRBJ2-2|TRBD2|TRBV7-9|.
CASSFGSGGFTGELFF
TGTGCCAGCAGCTTTGGATCGGGGGGATTCACCGGGGAGCTGTTTTTT
>TRBJ2-3|TRBD2|TRBV20-1|.
CSARDPSGATGTQYF
TGCAGTGCTAGAGACCCTAGCGGGGCCACAGGTACGCAGTATTTT
>TRBJ1-2|TRBD1|TRBV5-5|.
CASSPTGEPNYGYTF
TGTGCCAGCAGCCCGACAGGGGAACCTAACTATGGCTACACCTTC
>TRBJ2-3|TRBD2|TRBV20-1|.
CSAGGVAGGADTQYF
TGCAGTGCCGGAGGCGTAGCGGGGGGAGCAGATACGCAGTATTTT
>TRBJ2-1|TRBD2|TRBV28|once
CASSIQRGAKIEQFF
TGTGCCAGCAGTATCCAGCGGGGGGCTAAGATTGAGCAGTTCTTC
>TRBJ1-2|TRBD1|TRBV7-9|.
CASSQTGGAKDYGYTF
TGTGCCAGCAGCCAAACAGGGGGCGCGAAGGACTATGGCTACACCTTC
>TRBJ1-5|TRBD1|TRBV6-1|once
CASSERGDRPLNQPQHF
TGTGCCAGCAGTGAAAGGGGGGACAGGCCACTCAATCAGCCCCAGCATTTT
>TRBJ1-4|.|TRBV29-1|few
CSVGRATNEKLFF
TGCAGCGTAGGGAGAGCAACTAATGAAAAACTGTTTTTT
>TRBJ1-2|.|TRBV7-2|.
CASSPRQATNYGYTF
TGTGCCAGCAGCCCACGACAGGCTACTAACTATGGCTACACCTTC
>TRBJ2-7|TRBD1|TRBV20-1|few
CSAPGQNHYEQYF
TGCAGTGCTCCGGGACAGAACCACTACGAGCAGTACTTC
>TRBJ2-7|.|TRBV20-1|.
CSSNRQRSYEQYF
TGCAGTTCTAATAGACAGAGGTCCTACGAGCAGTACTTC
>TRBJ2-7|.|TRBV14|few
CASSQGPIGSYEQYF
TGTGCCAGCAGCCAAGGACCGATAGGTTCCTACGAGCAGTACTTC
>TRBJ2-1|TRBD2|TRBV7-2|.
CASSPIGTGRGGGEQFF
TGTGCCAGCAGCCCAATAGGGACGGGACGGGGGGGCGGTGAGCAGTTCTTC
>TRBJ2-1|.|TRBV24-1|once
CATSDIRDEQFF
TGTGCCACCAGTGATATCAGGGATGAGCAGTTCTTC
>TRBJ2-1|.|TRBV5-6|.
CASSSSFQGTYNEQFF
TGTGCCAGCAGCTCCTCTTTCCAGGGAACCTACAATGAGCAGTTCTTC
>TRBJ2-3|.|TRBV6-6|.
CASSYVAWDTQYF
TGTGCCAGCAGTTACGTCGCTTGGGATACGCAGTATTTT
>TRBJ2-3|.|TRBV4-2|few
CASSQAPGYTPDTQYF
TGTGCCAGCAGCCAAGCCCCGGGATATACCCCAGATACGCAGTATTTT